The source of this T cell receptor beta chain is a study of blood T cell repertoires in COVID-19. Study details: Material from acute and convalescent COVID-19 was sourced from the United States, Italy and Spain. T cells, B-cell-depleted T cells, or PBMCs provided the cDNA or gDNA that served as material.

The CDR3 covers 17 residues. Per the germline V gene, CDR1 is MGHDK and CDR2 is SYGVNS. Losses at the gene ends were 5 bases for V and 5 bases for J; bases not matched to a gene: 16. This clone was seen a single time. Per the study methods: How many nucleated cells were present was estimated from reference gene primer amplification. The repertoire was sequenced with immunoSEQ multiplex PCR; TCRdb's copy has only in-frame clones and lacks some. V and J calls and clone size come straight from that table; D and trimming were deduced from the DNA. The sample records 63,000 or so clones, about 86% being singletons.

Sequenced sample: peripheral blood. This clonotype originated in a human donor in a cohort sampled during active COVID-19. The chain combines TRBV25-1 with TRBJ2-7, with 9 bases that match TRBD1. The CDR3 region is CASSYGLRGQGSHEQYF. The CDR3 region has the DNA TGTGCCAGCAGTTATGGTTTACGTGGACAGGGGTCCCACGAGCAGTACTTC.